This T cell receptor (beta chain) was identified during a study of T cell changes during pregnancy in multiple sclerosis. Sequenced by immunoSEQ multiplex PCR; TCRdb stores in-frame clones only, minus some. Among under 100,000 clones listed, less than 95% were seen once. J was trimmed by 7 bases and V by 5 bases; bases with no gene match: 14. Looked up from germline, CDR1 is SGHAT and CDR2 is FQNNGV. The CDR3 runs to 17 residues. The source material was peripheral blood, sampled in the first trimester of pregnancy. The chain combines TRBV11-2 with TRBJ2-1, with 10 bases fitting TRBD2. The TCR comes from a female donor in good health, enrolled as a control in a pregnancy study. The CDR3 spells CASSPTGFSGGPNEQFF. The CDR3 region has the DNA TGTGCCAGCAGCCCCACGGGTTTTAGCGGGGGGCCGAATGAGCAGTTCTTC.